The following is a T cell receptor (beta chain) sequence with its context. V lost 6 bases and J lost 7; bases outside the gene matches: 18. In germline, CDR1 is SNHLY, CDR2 FYNNEI. The CDR3 contains 18 residues. The data derive from a study of blood T cell repertoires in COVID-19. Study in general: Material from acute and convalescent COVID-19 was sourced from the United States, Italy and Spain.

Cohort placement rested on clinical history that participants reported themselves. Under the authors' procedure: For nucleated cells, counts were estimated from reference gene primer amplification. The protocol was immunoSEQ multiplex PCR, while the TCRdb copy is restricted to in-frame clones and leaves out a portion. Clone size and V and J calls were adopted from that table, with D and trimming inferred from the DNA. Among fewer than 400,000 clones listed, about 89% were seen once. This chain connects TRBV2 to TRBJ2-1; TRBD2 aligns across 10 bases. The sample consisted of PBMCs or T cells enriched from blood (not recorded which). The receptor was derived from a man aged 60 to 75 who had recovered from COVID-19. The DNA for the CDR3 is TGTGCCAGCAGGGGGGGTAGCGTGCTAGCGGGAGAGGGGAATGAGCAGTTCTTC. It translates to CASRGGSVLAGEGNEQFF.